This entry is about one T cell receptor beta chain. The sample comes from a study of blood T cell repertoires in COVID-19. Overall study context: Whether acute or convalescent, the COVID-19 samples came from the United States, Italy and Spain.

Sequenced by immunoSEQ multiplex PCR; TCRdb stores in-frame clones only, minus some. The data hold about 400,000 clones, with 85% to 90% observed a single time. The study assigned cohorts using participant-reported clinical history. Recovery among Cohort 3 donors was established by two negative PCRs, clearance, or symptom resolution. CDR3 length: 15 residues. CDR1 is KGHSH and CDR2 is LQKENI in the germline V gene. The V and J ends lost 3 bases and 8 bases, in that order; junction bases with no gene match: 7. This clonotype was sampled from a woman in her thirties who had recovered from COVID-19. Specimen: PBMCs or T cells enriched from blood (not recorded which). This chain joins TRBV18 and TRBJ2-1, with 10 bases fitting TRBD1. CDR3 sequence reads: CASSPGTGVVDEQFF. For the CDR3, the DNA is TGTGCCAGCTCACCGGGGACAGGGGTTGTCGATGAGCAGTTCTTC.